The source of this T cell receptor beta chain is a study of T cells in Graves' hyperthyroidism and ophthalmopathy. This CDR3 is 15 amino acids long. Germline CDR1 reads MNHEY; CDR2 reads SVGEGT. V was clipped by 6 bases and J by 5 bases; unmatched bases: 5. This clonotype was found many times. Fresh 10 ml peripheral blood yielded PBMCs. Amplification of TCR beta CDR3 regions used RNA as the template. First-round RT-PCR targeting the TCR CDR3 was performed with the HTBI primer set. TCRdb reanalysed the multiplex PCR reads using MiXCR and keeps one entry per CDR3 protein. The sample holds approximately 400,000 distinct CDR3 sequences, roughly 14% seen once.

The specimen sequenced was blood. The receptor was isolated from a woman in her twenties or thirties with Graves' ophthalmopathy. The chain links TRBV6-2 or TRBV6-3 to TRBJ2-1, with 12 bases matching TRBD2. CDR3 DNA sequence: TGTGCCAGCAGAAGACTAGCGGGGGTTAACAATGAGCAGTTCTTC. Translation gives CASRRLAGVNNEQFF.